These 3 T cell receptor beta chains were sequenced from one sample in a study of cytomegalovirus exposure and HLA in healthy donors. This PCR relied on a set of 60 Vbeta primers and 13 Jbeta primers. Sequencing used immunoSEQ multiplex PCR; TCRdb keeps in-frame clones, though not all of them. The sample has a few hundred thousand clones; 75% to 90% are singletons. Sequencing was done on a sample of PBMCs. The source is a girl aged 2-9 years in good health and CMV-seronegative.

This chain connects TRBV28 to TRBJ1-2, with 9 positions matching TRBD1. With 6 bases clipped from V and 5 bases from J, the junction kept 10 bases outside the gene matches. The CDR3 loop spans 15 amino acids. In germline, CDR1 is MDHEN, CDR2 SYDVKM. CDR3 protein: CASSLGDREGYGYTF. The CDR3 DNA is TGTGCCAGCAGCCTAGGGGACAGGGAAGGTTATGGCTACACCTTC.

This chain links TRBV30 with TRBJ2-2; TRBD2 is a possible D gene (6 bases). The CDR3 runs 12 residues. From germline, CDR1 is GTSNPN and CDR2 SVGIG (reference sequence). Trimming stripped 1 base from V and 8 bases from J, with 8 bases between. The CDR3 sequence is CAWSGGDGELFF. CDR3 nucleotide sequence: TGTGCCTGGAGTGGCGGGGATGGGGAGCTGTTTTTT.

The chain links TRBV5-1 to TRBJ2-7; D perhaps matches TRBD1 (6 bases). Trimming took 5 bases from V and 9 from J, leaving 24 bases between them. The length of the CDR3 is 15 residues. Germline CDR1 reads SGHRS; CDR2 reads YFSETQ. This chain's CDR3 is CASRSPGQPKEGQYF. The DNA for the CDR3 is TGCGCCAGCAGGTCTCCGGGACAACCAAAAGAAGGGCAGTACTTC.